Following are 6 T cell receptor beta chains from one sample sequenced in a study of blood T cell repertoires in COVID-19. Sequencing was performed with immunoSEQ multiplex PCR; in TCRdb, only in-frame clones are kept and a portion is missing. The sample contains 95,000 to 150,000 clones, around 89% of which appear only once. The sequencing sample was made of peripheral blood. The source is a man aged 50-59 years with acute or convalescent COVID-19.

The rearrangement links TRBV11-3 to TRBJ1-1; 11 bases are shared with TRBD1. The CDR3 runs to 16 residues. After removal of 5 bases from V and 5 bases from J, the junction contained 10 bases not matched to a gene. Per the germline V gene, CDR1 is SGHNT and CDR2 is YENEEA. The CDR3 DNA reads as TGTGCCAGCAGCCCGATAGGGACAGGGGGACGAACTGAAGCTTTCTTT. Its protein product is CASSPIGTGGRTEAFF. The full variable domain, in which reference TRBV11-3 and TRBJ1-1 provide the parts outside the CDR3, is EAGVVQSPRYKIIEKKQPVAFWCNPISGHNTLYWYLQNLGQGPELLIRYENEEAVDDSQLPKDRFSAERLKGVDSTLKIQPAELGDSAVYLCASSPIGTGGRTEAFFGQGTRLTVV.

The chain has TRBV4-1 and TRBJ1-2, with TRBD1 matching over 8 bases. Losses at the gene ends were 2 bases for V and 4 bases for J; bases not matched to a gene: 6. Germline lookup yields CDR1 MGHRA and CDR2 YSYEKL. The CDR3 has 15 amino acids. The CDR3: CASSQLGQDIYGYTF. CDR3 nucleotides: TGCGCCAGCAGCCAACTGGGACAGGATATCTATGGCTACACCTTC.

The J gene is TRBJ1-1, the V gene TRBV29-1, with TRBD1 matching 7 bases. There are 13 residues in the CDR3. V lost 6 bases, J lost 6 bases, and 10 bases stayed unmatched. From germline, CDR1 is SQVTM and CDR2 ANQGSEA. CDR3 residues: CSVNRGGSAEAFF. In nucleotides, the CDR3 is TGCAGCGTGAACAGGGGAGGTAGTGCTGAAGCTTTCTTT. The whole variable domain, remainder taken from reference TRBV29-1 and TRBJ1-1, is SAVISQKPSRDICQRGTSLTIQCQVDSQVTMMFWYRQQPGQSLTLIATANQGSEATYESGFVIDKFPISRPNLTFSTLTVSNMSPEDSSIYLCSVNRGGSAEAFFGQGTRLTVV.

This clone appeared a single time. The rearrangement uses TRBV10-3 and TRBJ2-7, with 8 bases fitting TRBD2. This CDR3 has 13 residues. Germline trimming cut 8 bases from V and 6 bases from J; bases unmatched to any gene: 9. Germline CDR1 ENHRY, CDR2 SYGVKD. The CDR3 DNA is TGTGCCATCGGCGAAGCGGGAGAAGGCGAGCAGTACTTC. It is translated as CAIGEAGEGEQYF.

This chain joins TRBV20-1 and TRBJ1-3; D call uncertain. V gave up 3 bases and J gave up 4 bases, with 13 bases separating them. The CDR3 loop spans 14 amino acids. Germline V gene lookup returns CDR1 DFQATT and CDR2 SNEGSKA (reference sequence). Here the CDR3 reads CSASAGFSGNTIYF. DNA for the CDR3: TGCAGTGCTAGTGCGGGGTTCTCCGGAAACACCATATATTTT.

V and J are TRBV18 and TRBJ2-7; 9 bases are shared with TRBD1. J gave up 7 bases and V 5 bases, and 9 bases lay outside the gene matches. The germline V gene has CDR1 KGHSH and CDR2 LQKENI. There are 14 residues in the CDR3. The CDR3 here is CASSEDRGSWEQYF. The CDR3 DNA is TGTGCCAGCTCAGAGGACAGGGGCTCGTGGGAGCAGTACTTC.